The sequence of this T cell receptor (beta chain) was determined in a study of cytotoxic CD8 clonotypes in ibrutinib-treated CLL. About the study: On average, around 100,000 productive rearrangements and 200,000 to 300,000 productive templates per sample. Findings and limits, study-wide: Public clonotypes (which were uncommon) either contracted or remained stable on treatment. Sample timing was unmatched between remission and later-progressing patients; lymph nodes unstudied.

The table came from immunoSEQ multiplex PCR; TCRdb's copy has only in-frame clones and leaves some out. The sample has tens of thousands of clones; roughly 62% are singletons. As input for TCR beta libraries, around 2.1 micrograms of genomic DNA came from cryopreserved PBMCs. Regarding this clone: What it recognizes is unknown.

V lost 5 bases to trimming and J lost 4 bases, with 14 bases between them. CDR3 length equals 15 residues. Germline CDR1 is SEHNR and CDR2 is FQNEAQ (reference sequence). This TCR was sampled from a human donor with chronic lymphocytic leukemia. The source material was PBMCs, sampled before ibrutinib treatment. The chain couples TRBV7-9 to TRBJ1-4, with D perhaps matching TRBD1 (6 bases). CDR3 region: CASSPPGAVNEKLFF. The CDR3 DNA follows: TGTGCCAGCAGCCCACCGGGGGCCGTTAATGAAAAACTGTTTTTT.